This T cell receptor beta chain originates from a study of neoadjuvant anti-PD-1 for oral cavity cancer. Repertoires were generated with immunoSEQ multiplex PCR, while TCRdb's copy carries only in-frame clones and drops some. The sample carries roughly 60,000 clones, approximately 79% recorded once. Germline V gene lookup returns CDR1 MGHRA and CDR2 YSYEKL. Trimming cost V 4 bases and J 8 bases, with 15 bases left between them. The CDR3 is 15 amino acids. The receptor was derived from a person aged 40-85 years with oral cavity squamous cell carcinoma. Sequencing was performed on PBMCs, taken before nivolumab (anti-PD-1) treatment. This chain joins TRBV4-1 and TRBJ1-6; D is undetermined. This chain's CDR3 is CASSPWGKEDSPLHF. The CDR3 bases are TGCGCCAGCAGCCCGTGGGGTAAGGAGGATTCACCCCTCCACTTT.